This T cell receptor (beta chain) was captured by sequencing in a study of blood T cells in healthy people across ages. Study background: Per every two T cells, about one barcoded beta molecule was captured by template switching. Study-wide findings and caveats: No one knew whether donors had CMV, which possibly confounded expanded clonotype changes.

Together with a sample-barcoded 5' primer, a J-beta primer mix was included in a second PCR lasting about 7 to 11 cycles. Each cDNA molecule was tagged by a template-switch adaptor with 12 random nucleotides. Samples each returned at least 2.5 million CDR3-containing paired-end reads. Each CDR3 protein is one row after TCRdb ran MiXCR on the 5' RACE reads. The sample carries 650,000 to 1,000,000 distinct CDR3 sequences, around 36% recorded once. Notes on this clonotype: Antigen unknown.

V shed 6 bases and J shed 0 bases, with 14 bases lying between them. The CDR3 is made up of 15 amino acids. The V gene's germline CDR1 is MDHEN and CDR2 SYDVKM. This TCR was recovered from a man aged 18 to 30 in good health. This chain joins TRBV28 and TRBJ1-1, with D perhaps matching TRBD1 (5 bases). Sequenced: blood. CDR3 DNA sequence: TGTGCCAGCAGCAATCCGAGACAGCTGAACACTGAAGCTTTCTTT. As protein: CASSNPRQLNTEAFF.